These 18 T cell receptor beta chains share one sample of origin, sequenced in a study of cytomegalovirus exposure and HLA in healthy donors. Only in-frame clones appear in the TCRdb table, and some are missing; sequencing was by immunoSEQ multiplex PCR. Seen here are more than 95,000 clones, 75% to 90% observed once, and the top ten hold about 2%. Sequenced sample: PBMCs. These receptors were collected from a young woman in good health and CMV-seronegative.

The chain has TRBV5-1 and TRBJ2-5, with TRBD1 identical over 7 bases. The CDR3 is 13 amino acids. Germline values: CDR1 SGHRS, CDR2 YFSETQ. With V trimmed by 4 bases and J by 2 bases, 2 bases remained unmatched. CDR3 in amino acids: CASSRGQQETQYF. The DNA of the CDR3 is TGCGCCAGCAGCCGGGGACAGCAAGAGACCCAGTACTTC.

The chain uses TRBV29-1 and TRBJ1-2, with a possible D match to TRBD1 (6 bases). V lost 6 bases to trimming and J lost 3 bases, with 17 bases between them. Germline V CDR1 and CDR2: SQVTM, ANQGSEA. The CDR3 runs to 14 residues. CDR3 loop: CSVENREGYYGYTF. As DNA, the CDR3 is TGCAGCGTAGAGAACAGGGAGGGATACTATGGCTACACCTTC. Using reference TRBV29-1 and TRBJ1-2 for the parts outside the CDR3, the full variable domain is SAVISQKPSRDICQRGTSLTIQCQVDSQVTMMFWYRQQPGQSLTLIATANQGSEATYESGFVIDKFPISRPNLTFSTLTVSNMSPEDSSIYLCSVENREGYYGYTFGSGTRLTVV.

This chain uses TRBV4-1 with TRBJ1-5, with D perhaps TRBD1 (6 bases). Trimming removed 0 bases from V and 11 bases from J, with 17 bases in between. The germline V gene has CDR1 MGHRA and CDR2 YSYEKL. The CDR3 runs to 15 residues. The CDR3 bases are TGCGCCAGCAGCCAAGAGGACAGAGGACTCGGGGCCCAGCATTTT. This gives the protein CASSQEDRGLGAQHF.

The chain couples TRBV18 to TRBJ1-1; a possible D gene is TRBD1 (6 bases). The V gene lost 0 bases and the J gene lost 3 bases, with 14 bases spanning the gap. Germline CDR1 KGHSH, CDR2 LQKENI. The CDR3 is 16 amino acids. CDR3 amino acids: CASSPPDSVSYTEAFF. CDR3 nucleotides: TGTGCCAGCTCACCACCGGACAGCGTATCGTACACTGAAGCTTTCTTT. Supplemented by reference TRBV18 and TRBJ1-1, the full variable domain reads NAGVMQNPRHLVRRRGQEARLRCSPMKGHSHVYWYRQLPEEGLKFMVYLQKENIIDESGMPKERFSAEFPKEGPSILRIQQVVRGDSAAYFCASSPPDSVSYTEAFFGQGTRLTVV.

The gene calls are TRBV28 and TRBJ2-3; 7 bases line up with TRBD2. Trimming cost V 4 bases and J 2 bases; bases outside gene matches: 9. From germline, CDR1 is MDHEN and CDR2 SYDVKM. There are 16 residues in the CDR3. CDR3 protein: CASSWPGLAVTDTQYF. As DNA, the CDR3 is TGTGCCAGCAGTTGGCCCGGGCTAGCGGTCACAGATACGCAGTATTTT.

This chain connects TRBV5-6 to TRBJ2-7; 9 bases map to TRBD2. Germline V CDR1 and CDR2: SGHDT, YYEEEE. V lost 1 base and J lost 2; bases outside the gene matches: 1. The CDR3 is 14 amino acids. CDR3 DNA: TGTGCCAGCAGCTTGTCTAGCGGGACCTACGAGCAGTACTTC. This codes for CASSLSSGTYEQYF.

The chain carries TRBV6-5 and TRBJ1-2, with 7 bases identical to TRBD1. After removal of 5 bases from V and 6 bases from J, the junction contained 12 bases not matched to a gene. The CDR3 has 15 residues. From germline, CDR1 is MNHEY and CDR2 SVGAGI. The CDR3 bases are TGTGCCAGCAGTCAGCGCCCCGGGACAGATAATGGCTACACCTTC. Amino acid sequence: CASSQRPGTDNGYTF.

The chain uses TRBV10-2 and TRBJ2-2; D might be TRBD2 (6 bases). From germline, CDR1 is WSHSY and CDR2 SAAADI. This CDR3 contains 17 residues. V lost 6 bases and J lost 0, with 17 bases in between. In DNA, the CDR3 is TGCGCCAGCAGGAGGGACTGGACGGCGACGAACACCGGGGAGCTGTTTTTT. Translation: CASRRDWTATNTGELFF.

The chain couples TRBV23-1 to TRBJ2-7, with 7 bases that match TRBD1. TRBV23-1 is sorted into the ORF group, with uncertain function. The CDR3 runs to 14 residues. Trimming removed 4 bases from V and 3 bases from J; junction bases left unmatched: 6. Here the CDR3 DNA reads TGCGCCAGCAGTCTAGAGGACAGGTTCTACGAGCAGTACTTC. Residues: CASSLEDRFYEQYF.

The V call is TRBV15, the J call TRBJ1-1; tentative D call: TRBD1 (6 bases). Germline V gene data show CDR1 as LNHNV and CDR2 as YYDKDF (reference sequence). The CDR3 spans 14 residues. Trimming shortened V by 4 bases and J by 0 bases, and 9 bases separated the two germline ends. This CDR3 is CATSTTGMNTEAFF. In nucleotides, the CDR3 is TGTGCCACCAGCACGACAGGAATGAACACTGAAGCTTTCTTT. The complete variable domain, with remaining parts taken from reference TRBV15 and TRBJ1-1, reads DAMVIQNPRYQVTQFGKPVTLSCSQTLNHNVMYWYQQKSSQAPKLLFHYYDKDFNNEADTPDNFQSRRPNTSFCFLDIRSPGLGDTAMYLCATSTTGMNTEAFFGQGTRLTVV.

The chain uses TRBV7-3 and TRBJ2-6; 7 bases agree with TRBD2. The CDR3 runs 18 residues. Per the germline V gene, CDR1 is SGHTA and CDR2 is FQGTGA. J gave up 0 bases and V 5 bases, and 10 bases lay outside the gene matches. The CDR3, as DNA: TGTGCCAGCAGCCCCTGGGCGGGAGCCATCTCTGGGGCCAACGTCCTGACTTTC. It yields the protein CASSPWAGAISGANVLTF.

This chain connects TRBV10-3 to TRBJ2-7; the match to TRBD2 covers 14 bases. The germline gives CDR1 ENHRY, CDR2 SYGVKD. The CDR3 runs 17 residues. With V trimmed by 3 bases and J by 8 bases, 12 bases remained unmatched. The CDR3 bases are TGTGCCATCAGTGATACCGGGACTAGCGGGAGTAAATGGAAGCAGTACTTC. It is translated as CAISDTGTSGSKWKQYF.

This clone came up once. The gene calls are TRBV6-5 and TRBJ2-2; D remains unclear. In germline, CDR1 is MNHEY, CDR2 SVGAGI. This CDR3 has 13 residues. Trimming shortened V by 5 bases and J by 7 bases, and 11 bases separated the two germline ends. CDR3 loop: CASSPYRGGELFF. The CDR3 region has the DNA TGTGCCAGCAGTCCTTACCGCGGCGGGGAGCTGTTTTTT.

This clone has only a few counts. DNA for the CDR3: TGTGCCAGCAGCGTCAGCGGGAGTACCCACAATGAGCAGTTCTTC. It translates to CASSVSGSTHNEQFF. V is TRBV9 and J is TRBJ2-1; 8 bases are a match to TRBD2. Trimming cost V 2 bases and J 5 bases; bases outside gene matches: 6. Germline lookup yields CDR1 SGDLS and CDR2 YYNGEE. CDR3 length: 15 residues. Full variable domain (missing parts from reference TRBV9 and TRBJ2-1): DSGVTQTPKHLITATGQRVTLRCSPRSGDLSVYWYQQSLDQGLQFLIQYYNGEERAKGNILERFSAQQFPDLHSELNLSSLELGDSALYFCASSVSGSTHNEQFFGPGTRLTVL.

The V gene is TRBV13, the J gene TRBJ2-7; 10 bases map to TRBD2. The V and J ends lost 4 bases and 0 bases, in that order; junction bases with no gene match: 3. This CDR3 has 15 residues. From germline, CDR1 is PRHDT and CDR2 FYEKMQ (reference sequence). CDR3 sequence reads: CASSSRLAGSYEQYF. The CDR3 DNA follows: TGTGCCAGCAGCTCCAGACTAGCGGGCTCCTACGAGCAGTACTTC.

This chain uses TRBV29-1 with TRBJ1-2; 7 bases line up with TRBD1. V shed 5 bases and J 3 bases; nucleotides not matched to a gene: 6. The CDR3 has 13 residues. Germline lookup yields CDR1 SQVTM and CDR2 ANQGSEA. CDR3 nucleotides: TGCAGCGTTAAAAACAGGGGTGACTATGGCTACACCTTC. It translates to CSVKNRGDYGYTF.

The rearrangement links TRBV5-6 to TRBJ1-2; 7 bases fit TRBD1. J was trimmed by 8 bases and V by 4 bases; bases with no gene match: 5. CDR1 is SGHDT, CDR2 YYEEEE, per germline. The CDR3 loop spans 12 amino acids. CDR3: CASSKDRDGYTF. The CDR3 bases are TGTGCCAGCAGCAAAGACAGGGACGGCTACACCTTC.

The count of this clone is one. V is TRBV6-5 and J is TRBJ1-6; 10 positions agree with TRBD1. Germline V gene lookup returns CDR1 MNHEY and CDR2 SVGAGI. J gave up 9 bases and V 5 bases, and 7 bases lay outside the gene matches. The CDR3 is made up of 15 amino acids. The CDR3 region has the DNA TGTGCCAGCAGTGGCAGTCGGGACAGGGGTTCACCCCTCCACTTT. It is translated as CASSGSRDRGSPLHF.